This T cell receptor (beta chain) was identified during a study of shared clonotypes between healthy human individuals. Whole-study context: Three plates each covered CD4 naive and memory; CD8 naive two, CD8 memory one.

The repertoire was sequenced with immunoSEQ multiplex PCR; TCRdb's copy has only in-frame clones and lacks some. The table lists 400,000 to 600,000 clones, approximately 95% of them singletons. This CDR3 comprises 15 residues. The origin of this receptor is a woman aged 25 to 45 in good health. Sequencing was carried out using naive CD4+ T cells sorted from blood. Described subset: CD45RA+ positively selected. The chain joins TRBV23-1 to TRBJ2-5; 9 bases are a match to TRBD1. The J call is in doubt because the DNA end fits TRBJ2-7 better. TRBV23-1 belongs to the ORF category, with a function that is uncertain. The CDR3 DNA follows: TGCGCCAGCAGTCAACGGGACAGGGACCCCTACGAGCAGTACTTC. Residues: CASSQRDRDPYEQYF.